This TCR beta chain was obtained from a study of Ad26.COV2.S vaccination and SARS-CoV-2 variants. Treatment denoted: approximately 18 received Ad26.COV2.S at low or high dose, single or two shots; 5 received placebo; per-sample allocation not given. Specimens were obtained on day 63 following the first vaccine or placebo injection. Sequencing used immunoSEQ multiplex PCR; TCRdb keeps in-frame clones, though not all of them. The data contain 430,000 or so clones, roughly 89% of them singletons. The sample was peripheral blood, taken in a trial of Ad26.COV2.S vaccine versus placebo. The sequence came from a person between 18 and 65 years old who received the Ad26.COV2.S COVID-19 vaccine or a placebo.

CDR3 in amino acids: CASSYFRGARNSPLHF. The CDR3 DNA follows: TGTGCCAGCAGTTACTTTAGGGGCGCAAGAAATTCACCCCTCCACTTT. The chain joins TRBV6-6 to TRBJ1-6; TRBD1 is a possible D gene (5 bases). Germline CDR1 is MNHNY and CDR2 is SVGAGI (reference sequence). This CDR3 is 16 amino acids long. With 1 base removed from V and 7 bases from J, the gap between germline ends came to 14 bases.